This T cell receptor beta chain was recorded in a study of T cell responses to AZD1222 COVID-19 vaccine. On the study more broadly: Second-dose intervals near 4 or 12 weeks were combined. Study results and caveats: Repertoires in all cases were sampled only once the peak T cell response had passed. Elevations in Spike-specific TCR breadth and depth followed administration of two AZD1222 doses.

In regard to this clone: Its antigen is not identified.

Data came from immunoSEQ multiplex PCR; TCRdb stores just in-frame clones and leaves some out. The table includes about 160,000 clones, roughly 87% detected once. The V and J ends lost 0 bases and 6 bases respectively, with 9 bases between them. The CDR3 extends over 13 amino acids. The V gene's germline CDR1 is LNHDA and CDR2 SQIVND (reference sequence). This receptor was taken from an adult in good health. This material consisted of peripheral blood, taken on day 0 of AZD1222 vaccination. The gene calls are TRBV19 and TRBJ2-7; possible D gene TRBD2, 5 bases. CDR3 sequence reads: CASSIDEGSEQYF. DNA for the CDR3: TGTGCCAGTAGTATAGATGAGGGAAGCGAGCAGTACTTC. Full variable domain (missing parts from reference TRBV19 and TRBJ2-7): DGGITQSPKYLFRKEGQNVTLSCEQNLNHDAMYWYRQDPGQGLRLIYYSQIVNDFQKGDIAEGYSVSREKKESFPLTVTSAQKNPTAFYLCASSIDEGSEQYFGPGTRLTVT.